The 14 T cell receptor beta chains given below trace back to one sample, sequenced in a study of OX40 agonist ivuxolimab in advanced cancers. TCRdb's table, derived via immunoSEQ multiplex PCR, lists solely in-frame clones and lacks some. Of about 61,000 clones listed, about 88% were seen once; the top ten hold around 0.6%. This specimen was CD4+ or CD8+ T cells sorted from blood, taken in a trial of the OX40 agonist ivuxolimab. The receptors stem from an adult with an advanced solid tumor such as melanoma, head and neck, liver or kidney cancer.

V is TRBV6-1 and J is TRBJ2-2, with D perhaps being TRBD1 or TRBD2 (5 bases each). The germline V and J ends were trimmed by 6 bases and 4 bases, with 15 bases remaining between them. The CDR3 sequence is 15 residues long. CDR1 is MNHNS, CDR2 SASEGT, per germline. Here the CDR3 reads CASSPLAGSTGELFF. CDR3 DNA: TGTGCCAGCAGCCCCTTGGCAGGGAGCACCGGGGAGCTGTTTTTT.

This chain's CDR3 is CASSPKSGSDIQYF. DNA of the CDR3: TGTGCCAGCTCACCAAAGAGCGGGAGTGACATTCAGTACTTC. The chain has TRBV18 and TRBJ2-4; 8 nucleotides line up with TRBD2. The V and J ends lost 2 bases and 8 bases, in that order; junction bases with no gene match: 5. Germline V gives CDR1 KGHSH, CDR2 LQKENI. This CDR3 has 14 residues.

V gene TRBV2 combines with J gene TRBJ2-7, with 8 bases aligning to TRBD1. The CDR3 sequence is 15 residues long. V shed 7 bases, J shed 7 bases, and the junction held 15 bases outside the gene matches. Germline CDR1 SNHLY, CDR2 FYNNEI. CDR3 protein: CASTIQGQAYGEQYF. CDR3 DNA: TGTGCCAGCACTATACAGGGACAGGCGTATGGGGAGCAGTACTTC. Looking up the rest from reference TRBV2 and TRBJ2-7 gives the full variable domain: EPEVTQTPSHQVTQMGQEVILRCVPISNHLYFYWYRQILGQKVEFLVSFYNNEISEKSEIFDDQFSVERPDGSNFTLKIRSTKLEDSAMYFCASTIQGQAYGEQYFGPGTRLTVT.

The chain joins TRBV28 to TRBJ2-7; the D gene is possibly TRBD2 (6 bases). Between the trimmed V and J ends, which lost 3 bases and 6 bases, there was a span of 21 bases. Germline V gene lookup returns CDR1 MDHEN and CDR2 SYDVKM. The CDR3 runs to 16 residues. This chain's CDR3 is CASSFGSTSYPSEQYF. DNA for the CDR3: TGTGCCAGCAGTTTCGGATCCACTAGCTACCCCTCCGAGCAGTACTTC.

J is TRBJ2-1 and V is TRBV5-4; tentative D call: TRBD2 (7 bases). CDR3 length: 17 amino acids. The V end lost 3 bases, the J end lost 2 bases, and 18 bases lay between the germline ends. CDR1 is SGHNT, CDR2 YYREEE, per germline (reference sequence). The CDR3 sequence: CASSSYIGGPPYNEQFF. In DNA, the CDR3 is TGTGCCAGCAGCTCATACATCGGGGGGCCCCCCTACAATGAGCAGTTCTTC.

This clone was found once. The CDR3, as DNA: TGTGCCAGCAGAAATGGGGGGCGTTTTGAGACCCAGTACTTC. Its translation is CASRNGGRFETQYF. J is TRBJ2-5 and V is TRBV6-5; D possibly uses TRBD1 or TRBD2 (6 bases each). CDR3 size: 14 residues. V lost 6 bases, J lost 5 bases, and 16 bases lay in between. Germline values: CDR1 MNHEY, CDR2 SVGAGI.

This clone was seen a single time. The gene calls are TRBV4-3 and TRBJ2-5, with D possibly being TRBD1 (5 bases). Per the germline V gene, CDR1 is LGHNA and CDR2 is YSLEER. The CDR3 is 15 residues long. Trimming removed 1 base from V and 4 bases from J, with 13 bases in between. The CDR3 reads CASSQGAGPRETQYF. CDR3 nucleotide sequence: TGCGCCAGCAGCCAAGGGGCAGGGCCCCGAGAGACCCAGTACTTC.

The chain joins TRBV19 to TRBJ1-5, with 7 bases lining up with TRBD1. Germline CDR1 reads LNHDA; CDR2 reads SQIVND (reference sequence). V lost 7 bases and J lost 3; bases outside the gene matches: 6. This CDR3 comprises 14 residues. Here the CDR3 DNA reads TGTGCCAGTAAGAGGGGGCAGTTCAATCAGCCCCAGCATTTT. It yields the protein CASKRGQFNQPQHF.

CDR3 in DNA: TGTGCCACCAGCAGAGTTCAAGGTTCTAATGAAAAACTGTTTTTT. Amino acid sequence: CATSRVQGSNEKLFF. The gene calls are TRBV15 and TRBJ1-4; the D is unclear. The CDR3 length is 15 residues. V dropped 1 base and J dropped 3 bases, with 9 bases sitting between them. CDR1 is LNHNV and CDR2 is YYDKDF in the germline V gene (reference sequence).

The chain uses TRBV9 and TRBJ2-3; the match to TRBD1 covers 10 bases. This CDR3 is built from 15 residues. V lost 4 bases and J lost 4; bases outside the gene matches: 6. The V gene's germline CDR1 is SGDLS and CDR2 YYNGEE. CDR3 sequence (DNA): TGTGCCAGCAGCCCAGACAGGGGGCGATCAGATACGCAGTATTTT. This encodes CASSPDRGRSDTQYF.

V usage is TRBV18 and J usage is TRBJ2-7; D is unresolved. The germline V gene has CDR1 KGHSH and CDR2 LQKENI. V was pared by 0 bases and J by 5 bases, with 14 bases between. The CDR3 has 15 residues. The chain's CDR3 is CASSPPSVSFNEQYF. CDR3 sequence (DNA): TGTGCCAGCTCACCACCAAGCGTTTCCTTCAACGAGCAGTACTTC.

This chain joins TRBV2 and TRBJ1-4, with TRBD1 identical over 7 bases. The V and J ends lost 6 bases and 3 bases, in that order; junction bases with no gene match: 4. The CDR3 extends over 14 amino acids. Looked up from germline, CDR1 is SNHLY and CDR2 is FYNNEI. CDR3 sequence reads: CASRIGTANEKLFF. CDR3 DNA: TGTGCCAGCAGAATAGGGACAGCTAATGAAAAACTGTTTTTT.

The genes are TRBV5-4 and TRBJ2-2; 8 nucleotides agree with TRBD1. V trimming: 3 bases; J trimming: 5 bases; junction bases outside the gene matches: 6. Germline V gives CDR1 SGHNT, CDR2 YYREEE (reference sequence). The CDR3 extends over 15 amino acids. The CDR3 DNA follows: TGTGCCAGCAGCTGGGGGGACAGGTTGACCGGGGAGCTGTTTTTT. It yields the protein CASSWGDRLTGELFF. Drawing the rest from reference TRBV5-4 and TRBJ2-2, the complete variable domain is ETGVTQSPTHLIKTRGQQVTLRCSSQSGHNTVSWYQQALGQGPQFIFQYYREEENGRGNFPPRFSGLQFPNYSSELNVNALELDDSALYLCASSWGDRLTGELFFGEGSRLTVL.

This sequence joins TRBV20-1 and TRBJ1-2; TRBD1 matches at 8 bases. The J segment lost 8 bases and the V segment lost 5 bases, leaving 4 bases of the junction unmatched. Looked up from germline, CDR1 is DFQATT and CDR2 is SNEGSKA (reference sequence). This CDR3 comprises 11 residues. The CDR3 DNA follows: TGCAGTGCTGGACAGGGAAGGGGCTACACCTTC. It specifies CSAGQGRGYTF.